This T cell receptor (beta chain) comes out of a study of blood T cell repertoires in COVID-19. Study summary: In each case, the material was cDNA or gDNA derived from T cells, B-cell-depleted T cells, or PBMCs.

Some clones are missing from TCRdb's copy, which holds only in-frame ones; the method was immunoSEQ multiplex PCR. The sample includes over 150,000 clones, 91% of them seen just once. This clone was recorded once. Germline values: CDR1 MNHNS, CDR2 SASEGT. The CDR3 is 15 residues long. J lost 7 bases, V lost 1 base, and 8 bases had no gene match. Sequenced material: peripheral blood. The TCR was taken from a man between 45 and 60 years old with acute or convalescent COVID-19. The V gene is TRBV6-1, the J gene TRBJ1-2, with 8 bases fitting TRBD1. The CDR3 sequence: CASSEVGAGGRGYTF. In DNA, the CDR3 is TGTGCCAGCAGTGAAGTCGGTGCAGGGGGCCGTGGCTACACCTTC.